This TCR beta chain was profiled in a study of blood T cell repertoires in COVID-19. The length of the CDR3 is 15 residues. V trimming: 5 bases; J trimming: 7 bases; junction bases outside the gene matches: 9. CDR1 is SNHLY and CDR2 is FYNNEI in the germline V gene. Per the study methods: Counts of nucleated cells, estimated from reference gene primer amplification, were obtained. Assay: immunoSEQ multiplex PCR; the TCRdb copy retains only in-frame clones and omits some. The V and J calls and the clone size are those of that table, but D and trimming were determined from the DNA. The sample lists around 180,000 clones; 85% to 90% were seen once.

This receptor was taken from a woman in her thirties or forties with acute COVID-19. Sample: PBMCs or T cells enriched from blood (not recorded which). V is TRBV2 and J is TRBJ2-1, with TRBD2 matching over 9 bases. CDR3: CASSPAGGAANEQFF. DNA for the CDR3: TGTGCCAGCAGTCCAGCGGGGGGCGCGGCGAATGAGCAGTTCTTC.